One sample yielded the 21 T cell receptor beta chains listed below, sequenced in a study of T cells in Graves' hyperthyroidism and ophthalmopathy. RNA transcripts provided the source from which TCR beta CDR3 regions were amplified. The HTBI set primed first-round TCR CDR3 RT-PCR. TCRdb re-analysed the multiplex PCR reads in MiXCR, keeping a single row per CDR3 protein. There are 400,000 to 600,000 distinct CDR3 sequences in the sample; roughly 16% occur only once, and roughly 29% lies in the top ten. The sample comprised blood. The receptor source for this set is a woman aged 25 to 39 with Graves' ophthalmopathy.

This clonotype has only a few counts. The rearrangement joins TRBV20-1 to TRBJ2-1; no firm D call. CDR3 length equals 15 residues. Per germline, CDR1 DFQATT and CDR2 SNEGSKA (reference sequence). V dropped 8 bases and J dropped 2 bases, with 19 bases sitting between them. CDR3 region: CSPLNPDIPYNEQFF. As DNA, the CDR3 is TGCAGTCCCCTCAACCCCGACATTCCCTACAATGAGCAGTTCTTC.

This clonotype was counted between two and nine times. CDR3 sequence: CSASLFGTGAEQYF. The CDR3 coding sequence is TGCAGTGCTAGTCTTTTTGGGACAGGGGCCGAGCAGTACTTC. This chain links TRBV20-1 with TRBJ2-7, with 10 bases lining up with TRBD1. CDR3 length: 14 residues. V trimming: 3 bases; J trimming: 6 bases; junction bases outside the gene matches: 8. Germline CDR1 DFQATT, CDR2 SNEGSKA (reference sequence).

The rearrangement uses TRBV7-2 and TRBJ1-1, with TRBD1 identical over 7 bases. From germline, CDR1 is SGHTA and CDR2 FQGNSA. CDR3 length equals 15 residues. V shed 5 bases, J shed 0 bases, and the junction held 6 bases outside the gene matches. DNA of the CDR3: TGTGCCAGCAGCCTGACAGGGAACATGAACACTGAAGCTTTCTTT. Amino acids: CASSLTGNMNTEAFF.

CDR3 loop: CSARDNQPTTKAFF. In DNA, the CDR3 is TGCAGTGCTAGAGATAATCAACCGACCACAAAAGCTTTCTTT. This chain links TRBV20-1 with TRBJ1-1; the D is unclear. This CDR3 region has 14 residues. V lost 0 bases and J 9 bases, leaving 17 bases between the germline ends. Looked up from germline, CDR1 is DFQATT and CDR2 is SNEGSKA (reference sequence).

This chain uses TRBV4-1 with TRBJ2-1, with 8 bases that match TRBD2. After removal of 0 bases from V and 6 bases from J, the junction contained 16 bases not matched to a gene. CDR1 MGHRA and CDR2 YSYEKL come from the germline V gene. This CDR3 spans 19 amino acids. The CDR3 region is CASSQDPTGLGLGSNEQFF. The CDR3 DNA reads TGCGCCAGCAGCCAAGATCCGACGGGACTAGGACTCGGGTCCAATGAGCAGTTCTTC.

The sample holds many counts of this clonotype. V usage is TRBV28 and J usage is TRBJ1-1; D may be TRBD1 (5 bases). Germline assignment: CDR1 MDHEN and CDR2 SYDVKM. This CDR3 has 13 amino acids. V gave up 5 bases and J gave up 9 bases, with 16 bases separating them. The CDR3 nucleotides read TGTGCCAGCAGTCCCCGGGACCGCTGGAAAGCTTTCTTT. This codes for CASSPRDRWKAFF.

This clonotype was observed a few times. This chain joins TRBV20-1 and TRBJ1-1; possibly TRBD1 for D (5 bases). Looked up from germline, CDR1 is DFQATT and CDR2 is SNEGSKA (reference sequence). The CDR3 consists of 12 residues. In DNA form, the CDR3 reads TGCAAAGCGGGGCAGATGGGGACTGAAGCTTTCTTT. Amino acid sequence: CKAGQMGTEAFF.

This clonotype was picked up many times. The CDR3 reads CASSPRTGEGYEQYF. The CDR3 region has the DNA TGTGCCAGCAGCCCTAGGACAGGGGAAGGGTACGAGCAGTACTTC. V is TRBV3-1 and J is TRBJ2-7, with TRBD1 matching 9 bases. Looked up from germline, CDR1 is LGHDT and CDR2 is YNNKEL (reference sequence). The CDR3 totals 15 residues. The junction had 8 bases not matched to a gene; V was cut back by 4 bases and J by 4 bases.

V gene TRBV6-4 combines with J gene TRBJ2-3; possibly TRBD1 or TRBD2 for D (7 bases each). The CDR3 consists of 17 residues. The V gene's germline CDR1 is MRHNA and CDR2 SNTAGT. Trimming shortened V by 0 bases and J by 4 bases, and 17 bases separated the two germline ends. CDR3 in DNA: TGTGCCAGCAGTGACTCGTCTAGCGGAGGGGGCGCAGATACGCAGTATTTT. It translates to CASSDSSSGGGADTQYF.

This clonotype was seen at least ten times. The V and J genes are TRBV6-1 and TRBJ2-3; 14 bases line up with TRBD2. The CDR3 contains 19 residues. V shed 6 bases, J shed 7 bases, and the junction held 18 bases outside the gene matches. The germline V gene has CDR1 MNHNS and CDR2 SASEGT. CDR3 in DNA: TGTGCCAGCAGAGACCCGGGACTAGCGGGAGCCGGTGGGTTATATACGCAGTATTTT. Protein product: CASRDPGLAGAGGLYTQYF.

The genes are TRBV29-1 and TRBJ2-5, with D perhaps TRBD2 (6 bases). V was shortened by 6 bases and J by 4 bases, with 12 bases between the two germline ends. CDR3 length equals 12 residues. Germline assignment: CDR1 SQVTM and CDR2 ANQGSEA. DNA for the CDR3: TGCAGCGTGGGGGACTGGACAGAGACCCAGTACTTC. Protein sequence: CSVGDWTETQYF.

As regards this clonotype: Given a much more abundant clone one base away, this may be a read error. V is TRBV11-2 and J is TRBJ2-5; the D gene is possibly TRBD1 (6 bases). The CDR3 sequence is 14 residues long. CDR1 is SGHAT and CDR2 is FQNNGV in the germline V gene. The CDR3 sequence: CASNLMGAWETQYF. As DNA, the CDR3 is TGTGCCAGCAACTTAATGGGGGCTTGGGAGACCCAGTACTTC.

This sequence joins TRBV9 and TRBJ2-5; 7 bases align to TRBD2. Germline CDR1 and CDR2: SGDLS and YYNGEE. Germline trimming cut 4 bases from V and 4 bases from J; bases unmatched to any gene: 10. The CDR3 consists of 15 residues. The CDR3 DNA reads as TGTGCCAGCAGCTCCGAGGCGGGAGTAAGAGAGACCCAGTACTTC. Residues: CASSSEAGVRETQYF.

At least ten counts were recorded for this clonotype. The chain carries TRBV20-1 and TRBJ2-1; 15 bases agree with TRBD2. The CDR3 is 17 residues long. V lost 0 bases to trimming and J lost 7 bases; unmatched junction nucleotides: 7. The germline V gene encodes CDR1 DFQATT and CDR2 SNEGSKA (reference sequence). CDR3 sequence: CSARDPWGTSGRNEQFF. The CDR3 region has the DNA TGCAGTGCTAGAGACCCCTGGGGGACTAGCGGGAGGAATGAGCAGTTCTTC.

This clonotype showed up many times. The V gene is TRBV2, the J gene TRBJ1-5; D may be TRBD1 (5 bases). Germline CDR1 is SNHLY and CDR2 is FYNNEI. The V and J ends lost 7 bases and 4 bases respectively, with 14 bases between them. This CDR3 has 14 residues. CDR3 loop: CASNRDPENQPQHF. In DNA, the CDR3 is TGTGCCAGCAACCGGGACCCTGAAAATCAGCCCCAGCATTTT.

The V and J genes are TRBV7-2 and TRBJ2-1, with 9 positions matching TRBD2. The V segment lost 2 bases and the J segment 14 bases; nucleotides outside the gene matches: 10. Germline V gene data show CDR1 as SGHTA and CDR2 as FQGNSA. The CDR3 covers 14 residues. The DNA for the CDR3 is TGTGCCAGCAGCTTATTTGTGGAGACTAGCGGTGAGTTCTTC. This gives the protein CASSLFVETSGEFF.

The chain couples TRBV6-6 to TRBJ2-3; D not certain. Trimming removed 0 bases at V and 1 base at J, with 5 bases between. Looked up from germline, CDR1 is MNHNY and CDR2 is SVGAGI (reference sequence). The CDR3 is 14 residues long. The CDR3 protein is CASSYSSGTDTQYF. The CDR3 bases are TGTGCCAGCAGTTACTCCAGCGGCACAGATACGCAGTATTTT.

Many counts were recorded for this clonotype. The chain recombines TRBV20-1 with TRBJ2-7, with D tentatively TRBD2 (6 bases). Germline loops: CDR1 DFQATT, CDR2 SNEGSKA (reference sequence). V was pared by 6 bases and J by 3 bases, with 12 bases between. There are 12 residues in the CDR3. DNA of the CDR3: TGCAGTGCACCTAGCGCCTACTACGAGCAGTACTTC. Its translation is CSAPSAYYEQYF.

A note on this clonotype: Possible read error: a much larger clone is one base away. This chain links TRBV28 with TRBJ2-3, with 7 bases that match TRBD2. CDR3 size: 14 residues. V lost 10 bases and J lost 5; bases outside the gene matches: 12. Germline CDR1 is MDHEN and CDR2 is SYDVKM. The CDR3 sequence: CATLRGDWKDTQYF. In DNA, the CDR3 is TGTGCCACCCTCCGGGGGGACTGGAAAGATACGCAGTATTTT.

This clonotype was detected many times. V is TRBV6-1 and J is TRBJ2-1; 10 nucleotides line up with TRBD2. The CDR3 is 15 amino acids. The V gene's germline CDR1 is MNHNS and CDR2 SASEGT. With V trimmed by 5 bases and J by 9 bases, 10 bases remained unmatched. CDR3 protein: CASSFRTSGASEQFF. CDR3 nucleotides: TGTGCCAGCAGTTTCAGGACTAGCGGCGCCAGTGAGCAGTTCTTC.

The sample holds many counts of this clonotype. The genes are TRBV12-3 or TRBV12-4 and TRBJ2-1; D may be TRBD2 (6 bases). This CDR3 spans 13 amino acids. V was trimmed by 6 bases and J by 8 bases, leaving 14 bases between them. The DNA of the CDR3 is TGTGCCAGCAGACTAGCCGGGAATTATGAGCAGTTCTTC. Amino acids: CASRLAGNYEQFF.